A selection of T cell receptor beta chains follows, all from one sample in a study of control samples from healthy donors and cancer patients. Assay: immunoSEQ multiplex PCR; the TCRdb copy retains only in-frame clones and omits some. Of more than 60,000 clones listed, around 90% were seen once; the top ten hold approximately 5.9%. The sample consisted of PBMCs. All receptors derive from a man aged 60 to 69 with colorectal cancer. CDR3s include the opening cysteine and the closing phenylalanine or tryptophan. The order of the fields is D gene, V gene, J gene, clone size, CDR3 DNA, CDR3 protein. D genes are given only for firm matches. Clone size is given for some rows only: seen once, a few or many times, or a class if the clone is expanded.

>.|TRBV29-1|TRBJ1-2|.
TGCAGCGTTGAACATCCTAACTATGGCTACACCTTC
CSVEHPNYGYTF
>.|TRBV28|TRBJ1-3|few
TGTGCCAGCAGTGGTACGAGAAACACCATATATTTT
CASSGTRNTIYF
>.|TRBV5-4|TRBJ1-2|.
TGTGCCAGCAGCTTGGGGGACCCTAACTATGGCTACACCTTC
CASSLGDPNYGYTF
>.|TRBV19|TRBJ2-2|.
TGTGCCAGTAGTGCCCGGGGGAGGCGGAACACCGGGGAGCTGTTTTTT
CASSARGRRNTGELFF
>.|TRBV28|TRBJ2-2|.
TGTGCCAGCCTAGAAAGGGGGAACGGGGAGCTGTTTTTT
CASLERGNGELFF
>.|TRBV10-3|TRBJ2-7|once
TGTGCCATCAGTGATGCGGTCGGAGGGGGCTACGAGCAGTACTTC
CAISDAVGGGYEQYF
>.|TRBV7-2|TRBJ1-1|.
TGTGCCAGCAGCCCTCGGTCCCGTGAGGCTTTCTTT
CASSPRSREAFF
>.|TRBV7-2|TRBJ1-1|.
TGTGCCAGCAGCTGGGTGGAAAGACCCTCGAACACTGAAGCTTTCTTT
CASSWVERPSNTEAFF
>TRBD1|TRBV7-6|TRBJ2-2|.
TGTGCCAGCAGCTTAGACCAGGGGGTCAACGGGGAGCTGTTTTTT
CASSLDQGVNGELFF
>.|TRBV6-6|TRBJ2-3|.
TGTGCCAGCAGTTACACGGAGCCATCCACAGATACGCAGTATTTT
CASSYTEPSTDTQYF
>.|TRBV4-2|TRBJ1-1|.
TGTGCCAGCAGCCTAACAAAGGGCCCCGCGAACACTGAAGCTTTCTTT
CASSLTKGPANTEAFF
>.|TRBV10-3|TRBJ2-3|few
TGTGCCATCAGCCCCGGGGGTAGCACAGATACGCAGTATTTT
CAISPGGSTDTQYF
>TRBD1|TRBV30|TRBJ2-7|.
TGTGCCTGGAGTTGGACAGGCCTCTACGAGCAGTACTTC
CAWSWTGLYEQYF
>TRBD1|TRBV7-8|TRBJ1-4|.
TGTGCCAGCAGCTTTCAGGGGGTGAGGGGTGAAAAACTGTTTTTT
CASSFQGVRGEKLFF
>TRBD2|TRBV6-1|TRBJ2-7|once
TGTGCCAGCAGTGAGGCGGGACTAGCGGGGACCTACGAGCAGTACTTC
CASSEAGLAGTYEQYF
>TRBD1|TRBV18|TRBJ1-5|.
TGTGCCAGCTCACCACAGGGACAGCCTAGCAATCAGCCCCAGCATTTT
CASSPQGQPSNQPQHF